The rows below give T cell receptor beta chains drawn from one sample of a study of CD8+CD57+ T cells in acquired aplastic anemia. MiXCR, applied by TCRdb to the reads, yields one record per CDR3 protein. The sample yields about 190,000 distinct CDR3 sequences, around 50% seen once. Sequencing was done on a sample of sorted CD4+, CD8+, or CD8+CD57+ T cells (not recorded which) from PBMCs. These TCRs come from a human donor in good health, serving as a control. CDR3s include the opening cysteine and the closing phenylalanine or tryptophan. A D gene is named only where the DNA matches it firmly. Only part of the rows carry a size: once, few, many, or a class if the clone is expanded.

j_gene,abundance,d_gene,v_gene,CDR3nt,CDR3aa
TRBJ2-5,NA,TRBD2,TRBV7-2,TGTGCCAGCAGCTTCGGGGGGGCGGAGGAGACCCAGTACTTC,CASSFGGAEETQYF
TRBJ1-3,many,NA,TRBV12-3/TRBV12-4,TGTGCCAGCAGTTTCGACATGGACTCTGGAAACACCATATATTTT,CASSFDMDSGNTIYF
TRBJ2-4,few,NA,TRBV6-2/TRBV6-3,TGTGCCAGCAGCATTCAATCCCACAGGGTAGCCAAAAACATTCAGTACTTC,CASSIQSHRVAKNIQYF
TRBJ2-5,NA,NA,TRBV7-7,TGTGCCAGCAGCTTAGATAGCGGCGGCCAAGAGACCCAGTACTTC,CASSLDSGGQETQYF
TRBJ2-1,NA,NA,TRBV7-9,TGTGCCAGCAGCTTAGGGGGGGGCGCGGGCTACAATGAGCAGTTCTTC,CASSLGGGAGYNEQFF
TRBJ2-7,many,NA,TRBV7-6,TGTGCCAGCAGCTCCCGGCGGGGCTCCTACGAGCAGTACTTC,CASSSRRGSYEQYF
TRBJ2-1,few,NA,TRBV19,TGTGCCACAGGACCATACGGAGGTGAGCAGTTCTTC,CATGPYGGEQFF
TRBJ1-5,many,TRBD1,TRBV20-1,TGCAGTGCTAGAGAACAGGGGAGTAATCAGCCCCAGCATTTT,CSAREQGSNQPQHF
TRBJ1-2,NA,NA,TRBV19,TGTGTCAGTAGTATTTCGGGGGCCAACTATGGCTACACCTTC,CVSSISGANYGYTF
TRBJ2-1,many,TRBD1,TRBV14,TGTGCCAGCAGCCAATTCAGGGGGCCCCAGTACAATGAGCAGTTCTTC,CASSQFRGPQYNEQFF
TRBJ1-2,NA,TRBD1,TRBV7-2,TGTGCCAGTAGTATAGTCTCAGGGGGAGACTATGGCTACACCTTC,CASSIVSGGDYGYTF
TRBJ1-1,many,NA,TRBV6-5,TGTGCCAGCAGTTACATCGCAGGCGGAACTGAAGCTTTCTTT,CASSYIAGGTEAFF
TRBJ2-5,once,TRBD2,TRBV24-1,TGTGCCAGCAGTCCCGGACTAGCGGGGAGTCAAGAGACCCAGTACTTC,CASSPGLAGSQETQYF
TRBJ2-7,many,TRBD1,TRBV7-2,TGTGCCAGCAGTACAGGGGTGGGCTACGAGCAGTACTTC,CASSTGVGYEQYF
TRBJ2-7,many,NA,TRBV20-1,TGCAGTGCTAGAGAGGCCGGGGCAGGCCCTTTTGTGCAGTACTTC,CSAREAGAGPFVQYF
TRBJ2-7,NA,NA,TRBV10-3,TGTGCCATTTTCCGGGTTTATAGGTACGAGCAGTACTTC,CAIFRVYRYEQYF
TRBJ2-7,NA,NA,TRBV7-9,TGTGCCAGCAGCTCGGCAGTGGGACGGAGACCCTACGAGCAGTACTTC,CASSSAVGRRPYEQYF
TRBJ1-4,many,NA,TRBV10-3,TGTGCCATCAAGGGGAGTAATGAAAAACTGTTTTTT,CAIKGSNEKLFF
TRBJ2-3,many,NA,TRBV20-1,TGCAGTGCTAGAGGGTGGCAGGTCACAGATACGCAGTATTTT,CSARGWQVTDTQYF
TRBJ1-2,NA,NA,TRBV7-6,TGTGCCAGCAGCTCGTCGACAGGCAACTGGGATGGCTACACCTTC,CASSSSTGNWDGYTF
TRBJ2-3,many,NA,TRBV6-1,TGTGCCAGCAGTGAGTTGGGGAGCTCCACAGATACGCAGTATTTT,CASSELGSSTDTQYF
TRBJ1-1,once,NA,TRBV24-1,TGTGCCACCAGTGAGGGCCTGGGAGGGAACACTGAAGCTTTCTTT,CATSEGLGGNTEAFF
TRBJ2-7,many,NA,TRBV18,TGTGCCAGCTCACTACCGGGCTCCTACGAGCAGTACTTC,CASSLPGSYEQYF
TRBJ1-6,NA,TRBD1,TRBV20-1,TGCAGTGCTAGCACCGGGACAGTTCGTTCACCCCTCCACTTT,CSASTGTVRSPLHF
TRBJ2-7,many,TRBD1,TRBV6-5,TGTGCCAGCAGTTACTTTCGGACAGGAGACTACGAGCAGTACTTC,CASSYFRTGDYEQYF
TRBJ2-3,many,NA,TRBV7-2,TGTGCCAGCAGCTTTGACAAGAACACAGATACGCAGTATTTT,CASSFDKNTDTQYF
TRBJ1-6,many,NA,TRBV6-1,TGTGCCGGGAGACAGGTTGCCGATTCACCCCTCCACTTT,CAGRQVADSPLHF
TRBJ2-5,once,NA,TRBV20-1,TGCAGTGCTAGAGCCGAAGAGACCCAGTACTTC,CSARAEETQYF
TRBJ1-5,many,NA,TRBV12-3/TRBV12-4,TGTGCCAGCAGTTTAGACAGGCCCCAGCCCCAGCATTTT,CASSLDRPQPQHF